Listed here is a single T cell receptor beta chain. V was clipped by 3 bases and J by 0 bases, with 9 bases between them. CDR3 length equals 15 residues. Germline V gene sequence: CDR1 SGHAT, CDR2 FQNNGV. This sample stems from a study of shared clonotypes between healthy human individuals. The authors distributed each subset's genomic DNA evenly over several immunoSEQ plates. Method: immunoSEQ multiplex PCR; TCRdb's copy keeps in-frame clones and lacks some. Of more than 2,000,000 clones listed, roughly 92% are singletons. It was into CD45RA+ naive and CD45RA-negative memory subsets that the CD4+ cells were split.

This chain joins TRBV11-2 and TRBJ1-3, with a possible D match to TRBD1 (5 bases). Sequenced input: naive CD4+ T cells sorted from blood. As for subset: CD45RA+ positively selected. The TCR comes from a young man in good health. CDR3 residues: CASSLNRNSGNTIYF. CDR3 nucleotides: TGTGCCAGCAGCTTGAACAGGAACTCTGGAAACACCATATATTTT. The full variable domain, with the rest looked up from reference TRBV11-2 and TRBJ1-3, is EAGVAQSPRYKIIEKRQSVAFWCNPISGHATLYWYQQILGQGPKLLIQFQNNGVVDDSQLPKDRFSAERLKGVDSTLKIQPAKLEDSAVYLCASSLNRNSGNTIYFGEGSWLTVV.